Each of the 26 T cell receptor beta chains below was sequenced from the same sample in a study of blood T cell repertoires in COVID-19. The method was immunoSEQ multiplex PCR; TCRdb's version includes in-frame clones alone and lacks a portion of them. The data hold 200,000 to 250,000 clones, with approximately 80% observed a single time. Sequenced: peripheral blood. These receptors originate from a woman in her fifties or sixties who had recovered from COVID-19.

The CDR3 DNA sequence: TGTGCCAGCAGACCACAGGGTCGGTTTTCCTACGAGCAGTACTTC. Translation gives CASRPQGRFSYEQYF. The chain couples TRBV6-6 to TRBJ2-7; D is perhaps TRBD1 (6 bases). The CDR3 has 15 residues. Germline V gene sequence: CDR1 MNHNY, CDR2 SVGAGI (reference sequence). Trimming left V 6 bases short and J 1 base short, with 16 bases between.

V usage is TRBV6-4 and J usage is TRBJ2-1; D remains unclear. Germline CDR1 reads MRHNA; CDR2 reads SNTAGT. With 2 bases removed from V and 7 bases from J, the gap between germline ends came to 9 bases. The CDR3 extends over 13 amino acids. CDR3 nucleotides: TGTGCCAGCAGTGACCGGGTCGGAAATGAGCAGTTCTTC. This codes for CASSDRVGNEQFF.

V gene TRBV5-5 combines with J gene TRBJ1-1, with D hard to call. Germline V CDR1 and CDR2: SGHKS, YYEKEE (reference sequence). This CDR3 has 13 residues. V was pared by 6 bases and J by 3 bases, with 12 bases between. The CDR3, as DNA: TGTGCCAGCATCGCCGGGTCTTACACTGAAGCTTTCTTT. Protein product: CASIAGSYTEAFF.

This clone was observed a handful of times. This rearrangement joins TRBV11-2 to TRBJ1-4, with D maybe TRBD1 (5 bases). The CDR3 covers 13 residues. V was shortened by 5 bases and J by 5 bases, with 9 bases between the two germline ends. CDR1 and CDR2 (germline): SGHAT, FQNNGV. In DNA form, the CDR3 reads TGTGCCAGCAGCCGACAGCCCAATGAAAAACTGTTTTTT. This gives the protein CASSRQPNEKLFF.

This clone came up once. This chain connects TRBV28 to TRBJ2-7, with D perhaps TRBD1 (6 bases). The CDR3 covers 13 residues. Trimming removed 4 bases at V and 5 bases at J, with 12 bases between. Germline V CDR1 and CDR2: MDHEN, SYDVKM. This CDR3 is CASSSTGIDEQYF. CDR3 sequence (DNA): TGTGCCAGCAGTTCCACAGGGATCGACGAGCAGTACTTC. The variable domain in full, with the rest retrieved from reference TRBV28 and TRBJ2-7, is DVKVTQSSRYLVKRTGEKVFLECVQDMDHENMFWYRQDPGLGLRLIYFSYDVKMKEKGDIPEGYSVSREKKERFSLILESASTNQTSMYLCASSSTGIDEQYFGPGTRLTVT.

This chain uses TRBV11-2 with TRBJ2-7; 9 bases fit TRBD1. The CDR3 sequence is 15 residues long. Germline assignment: CDR1 SGHAT and CDR2 FQNNGV. V was clipped by 0 bases and J by 3 bases; unmatched bases: 3. CDR3 sequence reads: CASSLDGQGLYEQYF. The CDR3, as DNA: TGTGCCAGCAGCTTAGATGGACAGGGGCTCTACGAGCAGTACTTC.

The J gene is TRBJ1-2, the V gene TRBV10-3; the D is unclear. Per the germline V gene, CDR1 is ENHRY and CDR2 is SYGVKD. The V end lost 0 bases, the J end lost 7 bases, and 6 bases lay between the germline ends. This CDR3 region has 12 residues. CDR3 DNA sequence: TGTGCCATCAGTGAGTCACTAGCTGGCTACACCTTC. It yields the protein CAISESLAGYTF.

The rearrangement uses TRBV25-1 and TRBJ1-5; D gene ambiguous. The CDR3 has 12 residues. Looked up from germline, CDR1 is MGHDK and CDR2 is SYGVNS. V shed 8 bases and J shed 5 bases, with 10 bases lying between them. The CDR3 is CASRGLDQPQHF. In DNA, the CDR3 is TGTGCCAGCCGAGGGTTGGATCAGCCCCAGCATTTT.

The chain has TRBV2 and TRBJ1-1; D is possibly TRBD1 (6 bases). Trimming left V 9 bases short and J 1 base short, with 15 bases between. The CDR3 spans 14 residues. The germline CDR1 and CDR2 sequences are SNHLY and FYNNEI. This CDR3 reads CASRGLRGNTEAFF. Written as DNA, the CDR3 is TGTGCCAGTCGAGGACTCAGGGGGAACACTGAAGCTTTCTTT.

The chain carries TRBV7-2 and TRBJ2-1; 9 bases agree with TRBD2. This CDR3 region has 15 residues. Unmatched junction bases numbered 9, after V lost 5 bases and J lost 7 bases. Germline V gene lookup returns CDR1 SGHTA and CDR2 FQGNSA. The CDR3 DNA reads as TGTGCCAGCAGCCCCGGGGGAGCGGGGGGTAATGAGCAGTTCTTC. It translates to CASSPGGAGGNEQFF.

This clone was picked up a small number of times. The V gene is TRBV13, the J gene TRBJ2-1, with TRBD2 matching over 10 bases. CDR1 is PRHDT and CDR2 is FYEKMQ in the germline V gene (reference sequence). The CDR3 is 19 residues long. J lost 0 bases, V lost 5 bases, and 13 bases had no gene match. CDR3: CASSHGLAALRSSYNEQFF. DNA of the CDR3: TGTGCCAGCAGCCACGGACTAGCGGCGTTACGCAGCTCCTACAATGAGCAGTTCTTC.

The sample holds a few counts of this clone. The chain recombines TRBV4-3 with TRBJ1-5; D remains unclear. The V end was cut by 0 bases, the J end by 10 bases, with 10 bases between. This CDR3 is built from 13 residues. Germline assignment: CDR1 LGHNA and CDR2 YSLEER. The CDR3 loop reads CASSQDLFFPQHF. CDR3 DNA: TGCGCCAGCAGCCAAGATCTATTTTTTCCCCAGCATTTT.

The rearrangement links TRBV6-5 to TRBJ2-1, with D possibly being TRBD1 (6 bases). Trimming took off 5 bases at V and 10 bases at J, with 9 bases between the two ends. The CDR3 runs 11 residues. Germline lookup yields CDR1 MNHEY and CDR2 SVGAGI. CDR3 residues: CASSRQGEQFF. CDR3 bases: TGTGCCAGCAGTCGTCAGGGGGAGCAGTTCTTC.

V gene TRBV19 combines with J gene TRBJ2-1, with TRBD2 identical over 8 bases. Unmatched junction bases numbered 15, after V lost 4 bases and J lost 7 bases. The CDR3 runs 17 residues. The germline CDR1 and CDR2 sequences are LNHDA and SQIVND (reference sequence). The CDR3 DNA sequence: TGTGCCAGTAGTAGTATGGCGGGGGGCACCGTGGGGAATGAGCAGTTCTTC. Protein product: CASSSMAGGTVGNEQFF.

The chain couples TRBV5-1 to TRBJ1-4; D uncertain. The germline CDR1 and CDR2 sequences are SGHRS and YFSETQ. This CDR3 comprises 14 residues. Between the trimmed V and J ends, which lost 2 bases and 0 bases, there was a span of 5 bases. The CDR3: CASSFGATNEKLFF. DNA for the CDR3: TGCGCCAGCAGCTTCGGTGCAACTAATGAAAAACTGTTTTTT.

The chain employs TRBV2 and TRBJ1-1, with D unresolved. This CDR3 is built from 12 residues. Germline values: CDR1 SNHLY, CDR2 FYNNEI. Trimming cost V 6 bases and J 3 bases, with 8 bases left between them. CDR3 residues: CASSPDYTEAFF. In nucleotides, the CDR3 is TGTGCCAGCAGCCCAGACTACACTGAAGCTTTCTTT.

The V call is TRBV18, the J call TRBJ1-2; 7 bases are a match to TRBD1. There are 15 residues in the CDR3. With 4 bases clipped from V and 2 bases from J, the junction kept 7 bases outside the gene matches. Germline values: CDR1 KGHSH, CDR2 LQKENI. The CDR3 loop is CASSHDRVGNYGYTF. The DNA for the CDR3 is TGTGCCAGCTCACACGACAGGGTTGGAAACTATGGCTACACCTTC.

This clone was seen only once. This sequence joins TRBV29-1 and TRBJ2-5; D ambiguous. Trimming took 5 bases from V and 1 from J, leaving 11 bases between them. CDR3 length equals 13 residues. Germline lookup yields CDR1 SQVTM and CDR2 ANQGSEA. CDR3 loop: CSVSLKPQETQYF. CDR3 nucleotides: TGCAGCGTTAGCCTGAAACCCCAAGAGACCCAGTACTTC. The entire variable domain, with the rest obtained from reference TRBV29-1 and TRBJ2-5, is as follows: SAVISQKPSRDICQRGTSLTIQCQVDSQVTMMFWYRQQPGQSLTLIATANQGSEATYESGFVIDKFPISRPNLTFSTLTVSNMSPEDSSIYLCSVSLKPQETQYFGPGTRLLVL.

The chain has TRBV19 and TRBJ2-7; perhaps TRBD1 as D (5 bases). V dropped 6 bases and J dropped 1 base, with 10 bases sitting between them. CDR1 is LNHDA and CDR2 is SQIVND in the germline V gene (reference sequence). There are 13 residues in the CDR3. The CDR3 region has the DNA TGTGCCAGTAGCAGGACATCTTCCTACGAGCAGTACTTC. The encoded protein is CASSRTSSYEQYF.

This clone appeared once. The rearrangement joins TRBV9 to TRBJ1-2; perhaps TRBD1 as D (5 bases). The germline V and J ends were trimmed by 2 bases and 4 bases, with 21 bases remaining between them. Per the germline V gene, CDR1 is SGDLS and CDR2 is YYNGEE. The length of the CDR3 is 17 residues. CDR3 nucleotides: TGTGCCAGCAGCGTCGGGCCCACGGGCAGGGCCTTCTATGGCTACACCTTC. Its protein is CASSVGPTGRAFYGYTF.

The CDR3 loop is CASSDGGYNEQFF. The CDR3 DNA reads as TGTGCCAGCAGTGACGGGGGTTACAATGAGCAGTTCTTC. The chain joins TRBV6-1 to TRBJ2-1; a weak D match, TRBD2 (6 bases). Per germline, CDR1 MNHNS and CDR2 SASEGT. V dropped 3 bases and J dropped 4 bases, with 7 bases sitting between them. CDR3 length equals 13 residues.

This clone was found a few times. The V call is TRBV7-9, the J call TRBJ1-2; D is ambiguous. V was cut by 1 base and J by 4 bases, with 13 bases left in between. In germline, CDR1 is SEHNR, CDR2 FQNEAQ (reference sequence). The CDR3 sequence is 15 residues long. The CDR3 region has the DNA TGTGCCAGCAGCTTAGTGGCGGTTACTAGCTATGGCTACACCTTC. As protein: CASSLVAVTSYGYTF.

The V call is TRBV6-2 or TRBV6-3, the J call TRBJ2-3; TRBD2 matches 11 bases. With V trimmed by 6 bases and J by 6 bases, 11 bases remained unmatched. Germline CDR1 and CDR2: MNHEY and SVGEGT. The CDR3 covers 16 residues. The CDR3 is CASSSILAGVGDTQYF. The CDR3 nucleotides are TGTGCCAGCAGCTCGATACTAGCGGGGGTGGGTGATACGCAGTATTTT.

This rearrangement joins TRBV7-2 to TRBJ2-7; TRBD2 matches at 7 bases. The J segment lost 6 bases and the V segment lost 4 bases, leaving 9 bases of the junction unmatched. This CDR3 has 14 amino acids. Germline assignment: CDR1 SGHTA and CDR2 FQGNSA. The CDR3 reads CASSYGTNAREQYF. CDR3 nucleotides: TGTGCCAGCAGCTACGGGACTAACGCCCGCGAGCAGTACTTC.

This clone was counted only a few times. The chain links TRBV24-1 to TRBJ2-2, with D uncertain. Trimming took off 5 bases at V and 1 base at J, with 4 bases between the two ends. CDR1 KGHDR and CDR2 SFDVKD come from the germline V gene. The CDR3 consists of 13 residues. The CDR3 nucleotides are TGTGCCACCAGTGCCATGAACACCGGGGAGCTGTTTTTT. Protein product: CATSAMNTGELFF.

This rearrangement joins TRBV3-1 (or the pseudogene TRBV3-2) to TRBJ1-5; perhaps TRBD1 as D (5 bases). CDR3 length: 14 amino acids. The germline CDR1 and CDR2 sequences are LGHDT and YNNKEL (reference sequence). Trimming left V 2 bases short and J 6 bases short, with 11 bases between. CDR3 in amino acids: CASSQFGGGQPQHF. The CDR3 nucleotides are TGTGCCAGCAGCCAATTCGGGGGGGGTCAGCCCCAGCATTTT.